These T cell receptor beta chains were read from a single sample in a study of blood T cell repertoires in COVID-19. Generated by immunoSEQ multiplex PCR, the TCRdb table keeps only in-frame clones and is missing some. Counted here are about 310,000 clones, around 89% occurring once; the ten biggest clones make up under 1.1%. The sample comprised peripheral blood. The source is a woman aged 40-49 years with COVID-19, enrolled during active disease. CDR3s leave out the opening cysteine and the closing phenylalanine or tryptophan.

V gene,J gene,CDR3 protein
TRBV5-1,TRBJ2-5,ASSFTRQETQY
TRBV7-2,TRBJ2-1,ASSPQREAYNEQF
TRBV7-7,TRBJ2-5,ASSPNLRVGETQY
TRBV28,TRBJ1-6,ASSAQLLSSYNSPLH
TRBV5-1,TRBJ1-1,ASSLVSGTNTEAF
TRBV6-5,TRBJ1-5,ASSAGTGRKQPQH
TRBV27,TRBJ2-5,ASSLSSEAKWETQY
TRBV27,TRBJ2-4,ASSLSGYWVGENIQY
TRBV27,TRBJ2-5,ASSPDTGGEETQY
TRBV15,TRBJ1-2,ATSLTTVSDGYT
TRBV13,TRBJ1-2,ASRQDRAGGYT
TRBV19,TRBJ2-3,ASTLGQGHQY